What follows is one T cell receptor beta chain and its context. CDR1 and CDR2 from the germline V gene are DFQATT and SNEGSKA (reference sequence). There are 18 residues in the CDR3. The V segment lost 5 bases and the J segment 2 bases; nucleotides outside the gene matches: 15. The source of the sample is a study of blood T cells in healthy people across ages. Together with a sample-barcoded 5' primer, a J-beta primer mix was included in a second PCR lasting about 7 to 12 cycles. Each CDR3 protein is one row after TCRdb ran MiXCR on the 5' RACE reads. Among fewer than 2,000,000 distinct CDR3 sequences listed, about two fifths were seen once.

The specimen sequenced was blood. This clonotype was sampled from a human donor in good health. V usage is TRBV20-1 and J usage is TRBJ2-3; 11 bases align to TRBD2. The CDR3 DNA reads as TGCAGTGCTTCCCGTTACGCGACTAGCGGGGAGATCACAGATACGCAGTATTTT. Its translation: CSASRYATSGEITDTQYF.